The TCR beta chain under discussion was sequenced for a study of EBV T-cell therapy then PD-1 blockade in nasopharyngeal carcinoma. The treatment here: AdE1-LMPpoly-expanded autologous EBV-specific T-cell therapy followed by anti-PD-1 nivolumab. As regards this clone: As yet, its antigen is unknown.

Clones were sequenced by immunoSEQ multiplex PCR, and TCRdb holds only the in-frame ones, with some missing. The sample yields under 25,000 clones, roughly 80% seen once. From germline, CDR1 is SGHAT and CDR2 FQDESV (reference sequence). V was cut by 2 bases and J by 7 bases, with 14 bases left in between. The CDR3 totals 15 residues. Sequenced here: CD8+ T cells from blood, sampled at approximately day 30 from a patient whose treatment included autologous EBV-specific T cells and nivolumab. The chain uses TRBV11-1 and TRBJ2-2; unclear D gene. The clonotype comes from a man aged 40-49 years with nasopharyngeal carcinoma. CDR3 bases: TGTGCCAGCAGCTTATTGACTCTCTTTATCGGGGAGCTGTTTTTT. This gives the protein CASSLLTLFIGELFF.